This entry features one T cell receptor (beta chain) sequence. What it recognizes is unknown. These data originate in a study of blood T cells in healthy people across ages. Study-wide results and caveats: TCR beta diversity, measured per million T cells, fell in a roughly linear way with age. Higher diversity and more naive CD4+ cells were features of long-lived donors, compared to aged donors.

Each sample yielded at least 7 million isolated PBMCs. Germline V CDR1 and CDR2: LGHDT, YNNKEL (reference sequence). V lost 0 bases and J lost 11; bases outside the gene matches: 1. This CDR3 has 12 amino acids. Primers used in a second PCR of about 6 to 11 cycles were a sample-barcoded 5' primer and a J-beta primer mix. The template-switch adaptor, which had 12 random nucleotides, put a tag on each cDNA molecule. TCRdb fed the 5' RACE reads into MiXCR, producing one record per CDR3 protein. The table lists about 620,000 distinct CDR3 sequences, under 25% of them singletons, with roughly 3.6% in the top ten.

The sequenced sample was blood. The TCR sequence derives from an older man in good health. This chain links TRBV3-1 with TRBJ1-5, with TRBD1 matching 7 bases. The CDR3 reads CASSQDQGAQHF. DNA for the CDR3: TGTGCCAGCAGCCAAGATCAGGGGGCCCAGCATTTT.